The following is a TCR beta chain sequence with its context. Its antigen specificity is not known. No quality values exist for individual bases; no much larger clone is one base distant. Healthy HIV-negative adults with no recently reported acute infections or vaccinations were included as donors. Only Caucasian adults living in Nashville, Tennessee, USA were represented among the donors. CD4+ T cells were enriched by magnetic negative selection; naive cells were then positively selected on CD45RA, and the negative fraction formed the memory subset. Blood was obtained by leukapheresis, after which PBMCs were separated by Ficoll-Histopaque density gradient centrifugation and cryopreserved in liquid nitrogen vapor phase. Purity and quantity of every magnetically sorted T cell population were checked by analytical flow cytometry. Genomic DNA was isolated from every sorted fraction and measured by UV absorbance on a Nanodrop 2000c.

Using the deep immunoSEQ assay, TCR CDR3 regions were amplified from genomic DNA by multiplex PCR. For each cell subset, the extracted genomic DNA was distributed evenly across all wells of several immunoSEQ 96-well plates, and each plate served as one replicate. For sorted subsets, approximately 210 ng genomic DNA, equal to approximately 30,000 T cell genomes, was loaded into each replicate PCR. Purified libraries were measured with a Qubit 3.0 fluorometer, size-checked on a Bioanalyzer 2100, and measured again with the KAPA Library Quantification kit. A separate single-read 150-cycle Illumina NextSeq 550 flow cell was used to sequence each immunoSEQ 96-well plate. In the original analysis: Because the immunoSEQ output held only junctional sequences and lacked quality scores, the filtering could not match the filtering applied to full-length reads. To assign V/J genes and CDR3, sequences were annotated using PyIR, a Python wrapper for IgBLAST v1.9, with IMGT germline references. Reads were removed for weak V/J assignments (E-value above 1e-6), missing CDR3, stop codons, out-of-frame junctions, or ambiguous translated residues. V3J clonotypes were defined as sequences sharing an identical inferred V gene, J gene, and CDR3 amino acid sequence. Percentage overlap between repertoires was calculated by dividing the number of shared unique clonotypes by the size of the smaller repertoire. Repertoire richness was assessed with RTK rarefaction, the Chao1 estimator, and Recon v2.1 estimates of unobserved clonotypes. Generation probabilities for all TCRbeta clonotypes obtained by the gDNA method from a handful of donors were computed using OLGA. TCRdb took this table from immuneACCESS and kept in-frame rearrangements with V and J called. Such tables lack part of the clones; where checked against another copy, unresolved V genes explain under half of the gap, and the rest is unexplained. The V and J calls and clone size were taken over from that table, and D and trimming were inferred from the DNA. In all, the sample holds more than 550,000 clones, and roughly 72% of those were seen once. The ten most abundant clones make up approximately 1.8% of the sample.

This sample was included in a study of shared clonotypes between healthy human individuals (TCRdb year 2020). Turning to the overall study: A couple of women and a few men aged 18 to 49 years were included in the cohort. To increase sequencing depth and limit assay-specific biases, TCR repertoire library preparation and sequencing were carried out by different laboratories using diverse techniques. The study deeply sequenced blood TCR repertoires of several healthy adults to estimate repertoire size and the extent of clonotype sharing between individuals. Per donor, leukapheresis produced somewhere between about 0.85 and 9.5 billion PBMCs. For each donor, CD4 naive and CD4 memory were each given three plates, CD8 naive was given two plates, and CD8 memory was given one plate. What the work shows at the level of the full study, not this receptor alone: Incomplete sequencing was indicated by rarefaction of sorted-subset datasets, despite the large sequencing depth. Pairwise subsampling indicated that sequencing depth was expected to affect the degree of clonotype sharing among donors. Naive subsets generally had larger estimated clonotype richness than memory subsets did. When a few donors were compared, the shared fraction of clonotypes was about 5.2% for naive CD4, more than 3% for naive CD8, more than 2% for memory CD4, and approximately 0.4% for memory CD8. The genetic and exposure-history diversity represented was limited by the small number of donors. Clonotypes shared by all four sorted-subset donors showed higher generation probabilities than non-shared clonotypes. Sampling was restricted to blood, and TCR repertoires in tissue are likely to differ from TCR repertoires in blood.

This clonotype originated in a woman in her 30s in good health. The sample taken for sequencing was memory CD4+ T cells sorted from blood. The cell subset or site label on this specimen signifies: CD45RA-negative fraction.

The DNA reads TGTGCCACCAGCTCCCGACTGGTTTCGAATGAGCAGTTCTTC. Translated, it reads CATSSRLVSNEQFF. This receptor chain uses TRBV15 and TRBJ2-1; no D gene is confidently identified. The trim is 5 bases for V and 7 bases for J, with a gap of 15 bases between the germline ends. The germline V gene (reference sequence) specifies LNHNV as CDR1 and YYDKDF as CDR2. The CDR3 sequence holds 14 residues, the cysteine and phenylalanine included. Only the CDR3 DNA stays, 42 bases, in frame from base 1.